These T cell receptor beta chains were read from a single sample in a study of T cell responses to AZD1222 COVID-19 vaccine. TCRdb's table, derived via immunoSEQ multiplex PCR, lists solely in-frame clones and lacks some. The sample has around 71,000 clones, 75% to 85% seen once. The sequencing used peripheral blood, collected 28 days after the second AZD1222 dose. The receptor source for this set is an adult who received the AZD1222 COVID-19 vaccine. Each CDR3 is given with its conserved first and last residue. A D gene is named only where the DNA matches it firmly. For some rows the clone size is stated as once, few or many, or as a class when expanded; others skip it.

d_gene,v_gene,abundance,j_gene,CDR3nt,CDR3aa
TRBD1,TRBV12-5,-,TRBJ1-5,TGTGCTAGTGGTTTCCAGCAGGGGGCGCGGGTAAATCAGCCCCAGCATTTT,CASGFQQGARVNQPQHF
-,TRBV5-8,few,TRBJ1-1,TGTGCCAGCACTCCCCGGGGGGGGATGGAAACTGAAGCTTTCTTT,CASTPRGGMETEAFF
TRBD1,TRBV15,-,TRBJ2-5,TGTGCCACCAGCAGAACCGGGACAGGGGGAGAGACCCAGTACTTC,CATSRTGTGGETQYF
-,TRBV11-2,-,TRBJ2-7,TGTGCCAGCAGCTCTAGGGGATATCAGTACGAGCAGTACTTC,CASSSRGYQYEQYF
-,TRBV7-7,-,TRBJ2-3,TGTGCTAGCAGCTCCGGACTGAGCACAGATACGCAGTATTTT,CASSSGLSTDTQYF
-,TRBV5-6,-,TRBJ1-1,TGTGCCAGCAGCTTGAACAGGGAGGCTTTCTTT,CASSLNREAFF
-,TRBV10-2,-,TRBJ2-5,TGCGCCAGCAGTGACTCCAGGGGCGAGACCCAGTACTTC,CASSDSRGETQYF
TRBD1,TRBV5-4,once,TRBJ1-2,TGTGCCAGCAGCCACCCGACAGGGGCGACCGGCTACACCTTC,CASSHPTGATGYTF
TRBD1,TRBV30,-,TRBJ2-7,TGTGCCTGGAGTGTCGGGACAGGGGGCCCCTACGAGCAGTACTTC,CAWSVGTGGPYEQYF
-,TRBV27,-,TRBJ2-2,TGTGCCGCGAGGGTAGGCCGGAACACCGGGGAGCTGTTTTTT,CAARVGRNTGELFF
-,TRBV2,-,TRBJ1-5,TGTGCCAGCACGTCCGATTCGGGAGTAAGCAATCAGCCCCAGCATTTT,CASTSDSGVSNQPQHF
TRBD1,TRBV19,-,TRBJ1-4,TGTGCCAGTAACAGGGGACAGAATAATGAAAAACTGTTTTTT,CASNRGQNNEKLFF
-,TRBV10-2,-,TRBJ2-1,TGCGCCAGCAGAAACCGGGGCCAAGGACTCAATGAGCAGTTCTTC,CASRNRGQGLNEQFF
TRBD1,TRBV10-1,-,TRBJ2-2,TGCGCCAGCTCTCCAGGACAGGGGGCAATCGGGGAGCTGTTTTTT,CASSPGQGAIGELFF
TRBD2,TRBV30,-,TRBJ2-1,TGTGCGTCCAGAGCGGGGGCGAGCTCCTACAATGAGCAGTTCTTC,CASRAGASSYNEQFF
TRBD2,TRBV6-1,-,TRBJ2-2,TGTGCCAGCAGTGATCCCCAGCGGGGGGGCCGGGAGCTGTTTTTT,CASSDPQRGGRELFF
-,TRBV7-6,few,TRBJ2-3,TGTGCCAGCAGCTTAGCCGGGGCTCCTGGCGTAGGGGCGCAGTATTTT,CASSLAGAPGVGAQYF
-,TRBV19,-,TRBJ2-5,TGTGCCAGTAGTAAAGCCTCCCCGGCGGGGACAGAAAAAGAGACCCAGTACTTC,CASSKASPAGTEKETQYF
-,TRBV27,-,TRBJ1-2,TGTGCCACCCAAGGGAGGGGCTATGGCTACACCTTC,CATQGRGYGYTF
-,TRBV5-6,-,TRBJ2-1,TGTGCCAGCAGGATACAGAACTCCTACAATGAGCAGTTCTTC,CASRIQNSYNEQFF
-,TRBV10-1,few,TRBJ2-1,TGCGCCAGCAGCGGACCTCCCTACAATGAGCAGTTCTTC,CASSGPPYNEQFF
TRBD2,TRBV14,-,TRBJ2-5,TGTGCCAGCAGTCGTCTGACTAGCGGGGCACAAGAGACCCAGTACTTC,CASSRLTSGAQETQYF
TRBD1,TRBV6-5,once,TRBJ1-6,TGTGCCAGCAGTTACTCACGACAGGGGAATTCACCCCTCCACTTT,CASSYSRQGNSPLHF
TRBD1,TRBV28,-,TRBJ1-2,TGTGCCAGCATGGGCAGGGGGCCGGGTGGCTACACCTTC,CASMGRGPGGYTF
-,TRBV18,-,TRBJ2-2,TGTGCCAGCTCACCACAAACCGGGGAGCTGTTTTTT,CASSPQTGELFF
-,TRBV11-2,-,TRBJ1-2,TGTGCCAGCAGCTCCTACAGGGAGAGCGGCTACACCTTC,CASSSYRESGYTF
-,TRBV6-1,-,TRBJ1-3,TGTGCCAGCAGTGAACCCATCTCTGGAAACACCATATATTTT,CASSEPISGNTIYF
-,TRBV12-3/TRBV12-4,-,TRBJ1-4,TGTGCCAGCAGTTTAGGAGGGGGTGAAAAACTGTTTTTT,CASSLGGGEKLFF
-,TRBV9,-,TRBJ1-1,TGTGCCAGCAGCGCACAGGGTGTAAGCCTTACCCAACCATCGGAAGCTTTCTTT,CASSAQGVSLTQPSEAFF
TRBD2,TRBV11-3,-,TRBJ2-5,TGTGCCAGCAGCCCCGGGACTAGCGGGGGGACCCAAGAGACCCAGTACTTC,CASSPGTSGGTQETQYF
-,TRBV5-5,once,TRBJ1-2,TGTGCCAGCAGCTTGGAACAGGGAAGTTCCACCTTC,CASSLEQGSSTF
-,TRBV7-8,-,TRBJ1-6,TGTGCCAGCAGCTTAGGAAATATCGCAGGGGAGTCACCCCTCCACTTT,CASSLGNIAGESPLHF
TRBD2,TRBV13,-,TRBJ2-1,TGTGCCAGCATCCAACTAGCGGGGGCCGACGACAATGAGCAGTTCTTC,CASIQLAGADDNEQFF
-,TRBV28,-,TRBJ2-2,TGTGCCACCCGCCCAGACAGGATCACCGGGGAGCTGTTTTTT,CATRPDRITGELFF
-,TRBV5-1,-,TRBJ1-2,TGCGCCAGCAGTTCCGACAGTAACTATGGCTACACCTTC,CASSSDSNYGYTF
-,TRBV4-1,-,TRBJ2-7,TGCGCCAGCAGCCAAGATCTCCGGCCGCCCTACGAGCAGTACTTC,CASSQDLRPPYEQYF
TRBD1,TRBV27,-,TRBJ1-5,TGTGCCAGCAGTTCGAGAACAGGGGCGGGGTGGCAGCCCCAGCATTTT,CASSSRTGAGWQPQHF
-,TRBV12-3/TRBV12-4,-,TRBJ1-2,TGTGCCAGCAGTTCCCGGGGCTACACCTTC,CASSSRGYTF